This entry features one T cell receptor (beta chain) sequence. Its binding antigen is unknown. Base-call qualities are not available, and no considerably larger clone is one nucleotide away. This sample was taken from a study of T cell responses to AZD1222 COVID-19 vaccine (dated by TCRdb to 2020 to 2022). In the study overall: TCR sequencing covered over 230 trial participants: 207 given two doses of AZD1222 and 26 given two doses of MenACWY control vaccine. Trial participants were enrolled into age subgroups of 18-55, 56-69 and 70-plus years, which contained about 150, 27 and 61 TCR-sequenced participants, respectively. Study-level results and caveats: Participants were mostly white British and included more females than males, and it was suggested by the authors that clonal diversity may have been underestimated. Reportedly, close to half of the unique spike-specific TCRs recognized epitopes lying outside the regions that are mutated in the B.1.351 and B.1.1.7 variants. The 56-69-year group was small, and its depth increase did not reach significance, likely because of low power. Because no samples from the day 14 peak response were available, repertoires could be characterized only after the peak T cell response. Only six or seven AZD1222 recipients were SARS-CoV-2 seropositive at baseline, limiting conclusions about previously exposed vaccinees. After two AZD1222 doses, spike-specific TCR breadth and depth were significantly higher than at day 0 and than in MenACWY recipients. The whole spike protein was spanned by vaccine-associated CD4 TCRs, and dominant responses were seen in regions 160-218 and 743-854.

The time point label on this specimen signifies: about 28 days (+/-7) after the second vaccine dose. AZD1222 recipients with second doses at about 4 weeks or about 12 weeks were pooled, because spike-specific TCR depth and breadth did not differ between schedules. Samples from vaccinated people were obtained from the UK trials COV001 and COV002, which included a single-blind randomized controlled phase 2/3 trial of AZD1222 (ChAdOx1 nCoV-19) in healthy adults. For TCRbeta chain sequencing, PBMC samples were collected from trial participants at day 0 and at day 28 after the second dose. The CDR3 regions of human TCRbeta chains were analyzed by immunosequencing. In the original analysis: TCRs in the repertoires were matched against a reference library of SARS-CoV-2-specific TCRs that had been generated with the MIRA antigen-specificity platform. Breadth was defined as the fraction of unique TCRs that were SARS-CoV-2-associated, and depth was defined as the fraction of total T cells that were SARS-CoV-2-associated. Using the MIRA data, each spike-specific TCR was mapped to the spike region that the TCR reacts to and placed in a CD4 or CD8 class. Log10-transformed breadth and depth values were compared by one-way ANOVA with Sidak's multiple comparisons tests. The immuneACCESS repertoire file appears here via TCRdb, limited to in-frame rearrangements. These files lack a portion of the clones; in checked studies, under half of the deficit traces to unresolved V genes, and the cause of the others is not known. From that table come the V and J calls and clone size; the DNA was used to work out D and trimming. This sample comprises 160,000 or so clones, 90% to 95% of them detected only once. Around 1.5% of the sample is taken by the ten largest.

Trimming costs V 0 bases and J 2 bases, and their ends lie 6 bases apart. The germline V gene (reference sequence) specifies LNHNV as CDR1 and YYDKDF as CDR2. From its cysteine to its phenylalanine, the CDR3 spans 14 amino acids. Only the CDR3 DNA is retained, 42 bases long and in frame from the first base. Sequenced here: peripheral blood, sampled 28 days after the second AZD1222 dose. The V and J segments used are TRBV15 and TRBJ2-3; the D gene cannot be resolved reliably. The receptor was derived from an adult who received the AZD1222 COVID-19 vaccine. The nucleotides are TGTGCCACCAGCAGAGATCAAGTCACAGATACGCAGTATTTT. This sequence encodes CATSRDQVTDTQYF.